One and the same sample provided the 2 T cell receptor beta chains below, sequenced in a study of OX40 agonist ivuxolimab in advanced cancers. Sequenced by immunoSEQ multiplex PCR; TCRdb stores in-frame clones only, minus some. This sample has approximately 39,000 clones, with roughly nine tenths found just once. The starting material was CD4+ or CD8+ T cells sorted from blood, obtained in a trial of the OX40 agonist ivuxolimab. The receptors were gathered from an adult with an advanced solid tumor such as melanoma, head and neck, liver or kidney cancer.

The CDR3 nucleotides read TGTGCCAGCAGCTTCGGAAGGAATCAGCCCCAGCATTTT. Amino acid sequence: CASSFGRNQPQHF. The rearrangement joins TRBV7-6 to TRBJ1-5; no clear D. Germline loops: CDR1 SGHVS, CDR2 FNYEAQ. The CDR3 has 13 residues. Trimming cost V 3 bases and J 4 bases, with 7 bases left between them.

V is TRBV5-1 and J is TRBJ2-5, with D possibly TRBD1 on 5 matching bases. Germline CDR1 reads SGHRS; CDR2 reads YFSETQ. Trimming left V 2 bases short and J 5 bases short, with 13 bases between. The CDR3 contains 14 residues. The CDR3 loop is CASSFWGSAETQYF. The DNA of the CDR3 is TGCGCCAGCAGCTTTTGGGGCTCGGCCGAGACCCAGTACTTC.